These T cell receptor beta chains were read from a single sample in a study of long-term antiretroviral therapy in people with HIV. Using immunoSEQ multiplex PCR, the repertoire was profiled, and TCRdb retains in-frame clones only, with some absent. Found here are 24,000 or so clones, about 86% of them singletons; the top ten hold around 4%. The material was unsorted PBMCs, obtained 1.9 years after starting antiretroviral therapy. The receptor set was obtained from a woman aged 25 to 39 with HIV. Both conserved end residues are part of each CDR3. Each record gives: V gene, J gene, clone size, D gene, CDR3 protein, CDR3 DNA. A D gene is named only where the DNA matches it firmly. Size is stated for part of the rows, as once, few or many counts, or as a class when the clone is expanded.

>TRBV15|TRBJ2-1|few|.
CATGLYNEQFF
TGTGCCACCGGACTTTACAATGAGCAGTTCTTC
>TRBV19|TRBJ1-2|.|TRBD1
CASSGDRALHGYTF
TGTGCCAGTTCGGGGGACAGGGCTCTTCATGGCTACACCTTC
>TRBV29-1|TRBJ1-3|.|TRBD1
CSVGDRGWRNTIYF
TGCAGCGTAGGAGACAGGGGGTGGCGGAACACCATATATTTT
>TRBV6-1|TRBJ1-2|.|.
CASSDLFGGLYGYTF
TGTGCCAGCAGTGATTTGTTCGGCGGACTCTATGGCTACACCTTC
>TRBV9|TRBJ1-2|once|TRBD1
CASSPTDRGLNGYTF
TGTGCCAGCAGCCCAACGGACAGGGGGCTCAATGGCTACACCTTC
>TRBV4-1|TRBJ2-3|.|TRBD2
CASSQEVSGLGRGTDTQYF
TGCGCCAGCAGCCAAGAGGTATCAGGACTAGGGAGGGGCACAGATACGCAGTATTTT
>TRBV30|TRBJ2-4|.|TRBD1
CAWGGQVKNIQYF
TGTGCCTGGGGGGGACAGGTCAAAAACATTCAGTACTTC
>TRBV7-3|TRBJ2-1|.|TRBD2
CASDPTSGVGGHNEQFF
TGTGCCAGCGACCCGACTAGCGGGGTTGGAGGCCACAATGAGCAGTTCTTC
>TRBV4-1|TRBJ1-4|few|TRBD1
CASSQGQGTEKLFF
TGCGCCAGCAGCCAGGGACAGGGTACTGAAAAACTGTTTTTT
>TRBV27|TRBJ1-4|.|.
CASSLFSPGEKLFF
TGTGCCAGCAGTTTATTTAGCCCGGGTGAAAAACTGTTTTTT
>TRBV10-3|TRBJ1-2|once|TRBD1
CAITPDRVSSYYGYTF
TGTGCCATCACCCCCGACAGGGTATCTTCTTACTATGGCTACACCTTC
>TRBV18|TRBJ1-2|.|.
CASSPNPHRDIGNYGYTF
TGTGCCAGCTCACCGAATCCTCACCGGGACATAGGGAACTATGGCTACACCTTC
>TRBV7-2|TRBJ2-2|.|.
CASSLTGTDTGELFF
TGTGCCAGCAGCTTAACAGGGACTGACACCGGGGAGCTGTTTTTT
>TRBV5-6|TRBJ2-3|.|TRBD1
CASSWGQGRTDTQYF
TGTGCCAGCAGCTGGGGACAGGGACGGACAGATACGCAGTATTTT
>TRBV18|TRBJ1-3|.|.
CASSLSPGRTSGSSGNTIYF
TGTGCCAGCTCACTTTCCCCGGGACGGACGAGCGGTAGCTCTGGAAACACCATATATTTT
>TRBV19|TRBJ2-7|.|TRBD1
CASSLTTGATYEQYF
TGTGCCAGTAGTTTGACGACAGGGGCGACCTACGAGCAGTACTTC
>TRBV10-3|TRBJ2-2|.|.
CAITTPEGLATGELFF
TGTGCCATCACTACCCCAGAGGGACTCGCCACCGGGGAGCTGTTTTTT
>TRBV27|TRBJ1-1|.|.
CASSLGTAMNTEAFF
TGTGCCAGCAGTTTAGGTACAGCGATGAACACTGAAGCTTTCTTT
>TRBV4-1|TRBJ1-3|.|.
CASSQVFYKLSGNTIYF
TGCGCCAGCAGCCAAGTATTCTACAAGCTCTCTGGAAACACCATATATTTT
>TRBV10-3|TRBJ2-1|.|.
CAISEFEGYTGEQFF
TGTGCCATCAGTGAGTTTGAGGGGTACACGGGTGAGCAGTTCTTC
>TRBV2|TRBJ2-7|.|.
CASVEKYEQYF
TGTGCCAGCGTAGAGAAGTACGAGCAGTACTTC
>TRBV5-1|TRBJ2-2|.|.
CASSLEGSRPELFF
TGCGCCAGCAGCTTGGAGGGTAGTCGACCCGAGCTGTTTTTT
>TRBV10-3|TRBJ1-5|.|.
CAITNGYNQPQHF
TGTGCCATCACTAACGGCTACAATCAGCCCCAGCATTTT
>TRBV18|TRBJ2-3|.|.
CASRIGAADTQYF
TGTGCCAGCCGAATTGGAGCTGCAGATACGCAGTATTTT
>TRBV25-1|TRBJ1-2|.|.
CASSGLGGAPYYGYTF
TGTGCCAGCAGTGGTTTGGGAGGGGCGCCTTACTATGGCTACACCTTC
>TRBV27|TRBJ2-4|.|TRBD2
CASSWGGGASKNIQYF
TGTGCCAGCAGTTGGGGCGGGGGGGCTTCCAAAAACATTCAGTACTTC
>TRBV7-8|TRBJ2-3|.|TRBD2
CASSSGGSGTQYF
TGTGCCAGCAGCTCGGGGGGGTCGGGTACGCAGTATTTT
>TRBV28|TRBJ2-7|.|TRBD1
CASRTGWVSEQYF
TGTGCCAGCAGGACAGGGTGGGTAAGCGAGCAGTACTTC
>TRBV2|TRBJ1-6|few|.
CASKYLLGSPLHF
TGTGCCAGCAAATACCTGCTGGGGTCACCCCTCCACTTT
>TRBV5-1|TRBJ1-1|.|.
CASSFLQGLNTEAFF
TGCGCCAGCAGCTTTTTACAGGGATTGAACACTGAAGCTTTCTTT
>TRBV7-3|TRBJ2-3|.|.
CASSLTLPGTALPQYF
TGTGCCAGCAGCTTAACGTTACCGGGGACGGCTCTCCCGCAGTATTTT
>TRBV5-8|TRBJ1-2|.|.
CASLTVTGPPPESYGYTF
TGTGCCAGCCTTACCGTAACGGGCCCACCGCCGGAGAGCTATGGCTACACCTTC
>TRBV27|TRBJ2-5|.|.
CASSLDLNLRTQYF
TGTGCCAGCAGCCTGGACCTTAACTTACGGACCCAGTACTTC
>TRBV7-2|TRBJ1-1|.|.
CASSLGKSVTEAFF
TGTGCCAGCAGCTTAGGCAAGTCGGTTACTGAAGCTTTCTTT
>TRBV2|TRBJ1-1|.|TRBD1
CASSGQGGAEAFF
TGTGCCAGCAGTGGTCAGGGGGGTGCTGAAGCTTTCTTT